This T cell receptor (beta chain) was found in a study of blood T cell repertoires in COVID-19. Study at large: Donors in the United States, Italy and Spain gave samples during acute or convalescent COVID-19. In each case, the material was cDNA or gDNA derived from T cells, B-cell-depleted T cells, or PBMCs.

In the study's own analysis: Estimated nucleated cell counts came from reference gene primer amplification. Produced via immunoSEQ multiplex PCR; TCRdb's table is partial and in-frame only. That table furnishes V, J and clone size, whereas the DNA furnished D and trimming. Among approximately 39,000 clones, just under 95% were seen once, and the ten largest hold around 4%. On this clone: This sample also contains other DNA sequences that code for the same CDR3.

With 5 bases clipped from V and 2 bases from J, the junction kept 9 bases outside the gene matches. This CDR3 contains 15 residues. The germline CDR1 and CDR2 sequences are MNHEY and SVGAGI. Sequencing was done on a sample of peripheral blood. The TCR comes from a human donor with active COVID-19. The donor label of this sample is uncertain. The chain combines TRBV6-5 with TRBJ2-7; 7 bases map to TRBD1. CDR3 DNA: TGTGCCAGCAGTCTCGTGACAGGGATCACCTACGAGCAGTACTTC. Translating it yields CASSLVTGITYEQYF.